This T cell receptor beta chain was observed in a study of CD8 T cells in ankylosing spondylitis. General study results and limits: One TCR beta motif, made up of roughly eight highly homologous variants, appeared characteristic of ankylosing spondylitis blood. As reported, disease-linked clones showed significant enrichment in matched ankylosing spondylitis synovial fluid.

On this clonotype: Its antigen remains unknown.

Using its own MiXCR run on the 5' RACE reads, TCRdb lists one record per CDR3 protein. The data hold approximately 540,000 distinct CDR3 sequences, with approximately 12% observed a single time. Germline CDR1 SEHNR, CDR2 FQNEAQ (reference sequence). Trimming stripped 5 bases from V and 3 bases from J, with 10 bases between. The CDR3 spans 13 residues. This chain connects TRBV7-9 to TRBJ1-2, with D possibly being TRBD1 (6 bases). Input material: blood, either unsorted or a sorted T cell fraction (not recorded which). The origin of this receptor is a male donor with ankylosing spondylitis. DNA of the CDR3: TGTGCCAGCAGCGCTGGGGGGCACTATGGCTACACCTTC. It codes for CASSAGGHYGYTF.